Sequencing of this T cell receptor (beta chain) was carried out in a study of monozygotic twins with inflammatory bowel disease. Each donor gave 2.5 to 3 ml of peripheral blood. Total RNA isolation used whole blood (no T cell sorting was performed). Following a re-call of the 5' RACE reads, TCRdb has one entry per CDR3 protein and lacks DNA. The listing contains around 380,000 distinct CDR3 sequences. CDR3 length: 14 residues. Germline V lookup: CDR1 MDHEN, CDR2 SYDVKM. The sequence came from a human donor with ulcerative colitis or Crohn's disease, or a healthy co-twin of an affected twin (not recorded which). The rearrangement uses TRBV28 and TRBJ1-1; without DNA, the TCRdb call of TRBD1 cannot be checked. The source material was blood. This CDR3 reads CASSLYPGGERAFF.